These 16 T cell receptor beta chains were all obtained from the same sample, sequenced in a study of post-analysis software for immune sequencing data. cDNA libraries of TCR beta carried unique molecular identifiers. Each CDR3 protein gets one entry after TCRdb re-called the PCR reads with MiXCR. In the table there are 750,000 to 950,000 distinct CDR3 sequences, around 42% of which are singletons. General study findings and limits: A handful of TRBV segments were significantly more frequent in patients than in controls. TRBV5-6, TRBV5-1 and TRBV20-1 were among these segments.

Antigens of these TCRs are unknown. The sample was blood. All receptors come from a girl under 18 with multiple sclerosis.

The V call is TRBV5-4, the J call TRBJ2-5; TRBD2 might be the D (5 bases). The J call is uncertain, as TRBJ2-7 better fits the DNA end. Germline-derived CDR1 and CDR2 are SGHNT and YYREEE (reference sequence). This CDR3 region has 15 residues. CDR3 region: CASSLGGSRSDEQYF. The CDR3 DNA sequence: TGTGCCAGCAGCTTGGGAGGGAGTAGGAGCGACGAGCAGTACTTC.

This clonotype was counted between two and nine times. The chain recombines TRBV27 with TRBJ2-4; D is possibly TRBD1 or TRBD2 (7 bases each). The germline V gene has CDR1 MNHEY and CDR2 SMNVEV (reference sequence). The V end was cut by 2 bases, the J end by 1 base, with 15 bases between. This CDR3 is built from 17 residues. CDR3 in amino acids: CASSLRRETGAKNIQYF. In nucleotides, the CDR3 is TGTGCCAGCAGTTTAAGGCGGGAGACAGGGGCCAAAAACATTCAGTACTTC.

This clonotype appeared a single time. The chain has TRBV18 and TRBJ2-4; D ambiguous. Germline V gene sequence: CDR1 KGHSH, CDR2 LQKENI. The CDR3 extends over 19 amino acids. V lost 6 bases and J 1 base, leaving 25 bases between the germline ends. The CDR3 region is CASSNGPNLNQRAKNIQYF. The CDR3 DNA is TGTGCCAGCTCCAACGGGCCAAACCTTAATCAGAGGGCCAAAAACATTCAGTACTTC.

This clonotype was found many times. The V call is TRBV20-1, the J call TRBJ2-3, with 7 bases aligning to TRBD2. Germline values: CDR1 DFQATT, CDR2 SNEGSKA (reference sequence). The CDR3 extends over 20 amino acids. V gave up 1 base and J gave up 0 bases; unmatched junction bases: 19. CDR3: CSARVGAGLPGRLSTDTQYF. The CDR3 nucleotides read TGCAGTGCTAGAGTTGGAGCGGGGCTTCCCGGCCGGCTAAGCACAGATACGCAGTATTTT.

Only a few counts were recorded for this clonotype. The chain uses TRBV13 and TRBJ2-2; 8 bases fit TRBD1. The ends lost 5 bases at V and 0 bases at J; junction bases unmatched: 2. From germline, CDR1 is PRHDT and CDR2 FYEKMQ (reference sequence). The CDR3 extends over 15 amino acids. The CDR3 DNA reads TGTGCCAGCAGCACGGACAGGGCGAACACCGGGGAGCTGTTTTTT. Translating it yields CASSTDRANTGELFF.

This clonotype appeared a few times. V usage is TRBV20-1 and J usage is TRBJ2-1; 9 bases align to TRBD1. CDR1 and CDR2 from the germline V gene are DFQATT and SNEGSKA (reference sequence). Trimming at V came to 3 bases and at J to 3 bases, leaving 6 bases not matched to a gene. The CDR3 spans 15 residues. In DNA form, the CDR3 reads TGCAGTGCTAGTTGGGGACAGGGATTCTACAATGAGCAGTTCTTC. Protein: CSASWGQGFYNEQFF.

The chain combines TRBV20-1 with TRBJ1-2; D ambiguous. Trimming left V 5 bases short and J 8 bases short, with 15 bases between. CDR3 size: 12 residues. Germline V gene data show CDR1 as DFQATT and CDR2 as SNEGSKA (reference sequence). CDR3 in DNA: TGCAGTGCTCTAAGAGGGCCTGGGGGCTACACCTTC. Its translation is CSALRGPGGYTF.

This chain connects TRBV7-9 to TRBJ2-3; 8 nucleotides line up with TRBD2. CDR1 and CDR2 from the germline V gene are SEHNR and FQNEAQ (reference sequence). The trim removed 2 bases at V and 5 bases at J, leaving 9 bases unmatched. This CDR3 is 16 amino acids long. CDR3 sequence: CASSLWGSGRLDTQYF. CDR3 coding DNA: TGTGCCAGCAGCTTATGGGGGAGCGGGAGACTAGATACGCAGTATTTT.

The CDR3, as DNA: TGTGCCATCATCTGGGGGACTCATTTGCCCCGAGGGACCTACGAGCAGTACTTC. It specifies CAIIWGTHLPRGTYEQYF. The V gene is TRBV10-3, the J gene TRBJ2-7, with D possibly being TRBD2 (6 bases). V was clipped by 7 bases and J by 2 bases, with 27 bases between them. This CDR3 spans 18 amino acids. The V gene's germline CDR1 is ENHRY and CDR2 SYGVKD.

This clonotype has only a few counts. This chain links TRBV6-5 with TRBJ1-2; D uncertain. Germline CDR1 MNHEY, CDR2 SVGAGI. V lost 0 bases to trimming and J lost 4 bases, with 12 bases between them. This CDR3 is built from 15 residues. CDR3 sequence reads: CASSYSSPPGYGYTF. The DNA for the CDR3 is TGTGCCAGCAGTTACTCGAGTCCCCCCGGCTATGGCTACACCTTC.

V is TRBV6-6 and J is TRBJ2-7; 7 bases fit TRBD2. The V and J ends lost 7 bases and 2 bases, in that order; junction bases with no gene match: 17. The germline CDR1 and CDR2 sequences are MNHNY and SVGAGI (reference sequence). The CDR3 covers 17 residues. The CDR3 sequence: CASISTDGASGTYEQYF. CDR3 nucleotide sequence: TGTGCCAGCATTTCCACGGACGGAGCTAGCGGAACCTACGAGCAGTACTTC.

The CDR3 loop is CASSLSGVQGYTF. The CDR3 DNA reads TGTGCCAGCAGTTTAAGCGGGGTGCAGGGCTACACCTTC. This chain joins TRBV28 and TRBJ1-2; D unresolved. The CDR3 is 13 amino acids. Germline V gene sequence: CDR1 MDHEN, CDR2 SYDVKM. V was cut by 2 bases and J by 8 bases, with 12 bases left in between.

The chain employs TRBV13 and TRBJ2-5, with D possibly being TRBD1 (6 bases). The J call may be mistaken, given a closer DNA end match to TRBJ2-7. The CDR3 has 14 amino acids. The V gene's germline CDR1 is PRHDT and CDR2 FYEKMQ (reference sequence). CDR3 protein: CASSPSDTGNEQYF. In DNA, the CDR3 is TGTGCCAGCAGCCCGTCAGATACAGGGAACGAGCAGTACTTC.

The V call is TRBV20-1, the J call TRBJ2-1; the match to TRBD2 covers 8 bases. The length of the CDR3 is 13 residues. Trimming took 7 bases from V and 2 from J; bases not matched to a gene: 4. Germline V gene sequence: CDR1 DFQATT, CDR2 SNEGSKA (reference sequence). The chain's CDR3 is CSVSGIAYNEQFF. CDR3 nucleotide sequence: TGCAGTGTTAGCGGGATTGCCTACAATGAGCAGTTCTTC.

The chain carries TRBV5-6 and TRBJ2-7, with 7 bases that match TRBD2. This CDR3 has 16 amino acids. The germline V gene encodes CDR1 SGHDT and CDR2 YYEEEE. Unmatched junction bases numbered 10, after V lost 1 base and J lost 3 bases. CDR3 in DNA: TGTGCCAGCAGCTTGTTAGGCAGCGGGAAAGGCTACGAGCAGTACTTC. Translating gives CASSLLGSGKGYEQYF.

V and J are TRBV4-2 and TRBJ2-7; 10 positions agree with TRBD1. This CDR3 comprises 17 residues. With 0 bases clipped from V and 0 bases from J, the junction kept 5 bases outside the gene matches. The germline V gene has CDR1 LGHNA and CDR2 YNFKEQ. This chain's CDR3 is CASSQELDRGLSYEQYF. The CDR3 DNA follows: TGTGCCAGCAGCCAAGAACTCGACAGGGGGCTCTCCTACGAGCAGTACTTC.